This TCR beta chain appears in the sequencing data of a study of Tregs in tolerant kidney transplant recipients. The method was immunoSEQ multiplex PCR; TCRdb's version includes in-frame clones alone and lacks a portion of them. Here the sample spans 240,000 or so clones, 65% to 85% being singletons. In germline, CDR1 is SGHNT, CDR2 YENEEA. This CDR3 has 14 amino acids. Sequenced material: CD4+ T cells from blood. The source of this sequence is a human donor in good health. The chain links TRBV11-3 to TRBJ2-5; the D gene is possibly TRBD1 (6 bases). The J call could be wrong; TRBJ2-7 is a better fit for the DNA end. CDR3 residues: CASSLEAGVNEQYF. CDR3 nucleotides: TGTGCCAGCAGCTTAGAAGCAGGGGTCAACGAGCAGTACTTC.